This TCR beta chain was identified during a study of shared clonotypes between healthy human individuals. Measured with immunoSEQ multiplex PCR; TCRdb has only the in-frame clones, and not every one. The sample holds some 480,000 clones, roughly 85% seen once. Study-wide points: Collection of samples was limited to blood; tissue repertoires likely differ. Clonotype sharing among the donors was expected to vary with sequencing depth.

A remark on this clone: Its antigen remains unidentified.

The V gene's germline CDR1 is MDHEN and CDR2 SYDVKM. This CDR3 region has 15 residues. Adult donors, all healthy and HIV-negative, had no recent acute infections or vaccinations. Samples left unsorted employed some 100 million PBMCs for genomic DNA. Material: PBMCs. V usage is TRBV28 and J usage is TRBJ2-5, with D perhaps TRBD1 (6 bases). Gene TRBJ2-7 matches the end of the DNA better, so the J call may be wrong. The receptor's source is a woman in her 40s in good health. Some clones in this sample may be carry-over from other donors' samples. The CDR3 spells CASSLRGWAGYEQYF. CDR3 DNA sequence: TGTGCCAGCAGTCTCAGGGGATGGGCGGGTTACGAGCAGTACTTC.